This entry lists 26 T cell receptor beta chains sequenced from one sample in a study of beta chain features in type 1 diabetes. Reverse transcribing all isolated RNA meant expressed TCRB transcripts were sequenced. Profiled with immunoSEQ multiplex PCR; TCRdb holds only in-frame clones, not every one. The sample yields some 60,000 clones, roughly 60% seen once. Specimen: Tregs from blood. These receptors all come from a young woman in good health.

The chain recombines TRBV30 with TRBJ2-5; D gene uncertain. The DNA end lines up better with TRBJ2-7; the J call may be wrong. CDR3 length: 13 amino acids. Germline CDR1 GTSNPN, CDR2 SVGIG (reference sequence). The CDR3 spells CAWSAKQSYEQYF. The CDR3 DNA follows: TGTGCCTGGAGTGCTAAGCAATCCTACGAGCAGTACTTC.

This chain joins TRBV5-1 and TRBJ2-7; no reliable D call. The CDR3 spans 15 residues. Germline V gene sequence: CDR1 SGHRS, CDR2 YFSETQ. V was clipped by 1 base and J by 3 bases, with 14 bases between them. DNA of the CDR3: TGCGCCAGCAGCTTGCGACGGAGCTACGGCTACGAGCAGTACTTC. As protein: CASSLRRSYGYEQYF. Using reference TRBV5-1 and TRBJ2-7 for the parts outside the CDR3, the full variable domain is KAGVTQTPRYLIKTRGQQVTLSCSPISGHRSVSWYQQTPGQGLQFLFEYFSETQRNKGNFPGRFSGRQFSNSRSEMNVSTLELGDSALYLCASSLRRSYGYEQYFGPGTRLTVT.

The rearrangement links TRBV18 to TRBJ2-6; unclear D gene. This CDR3 comprises 16 residues. Trimming pared 3 bases from V and 0 bases from J, leaving 9 bases between. The germline V gene encodes CDR1 KGHSH and CDR2 LQKENI. Here the CDR3 reads CASSPTVLSGANVLTF. DNA of the CDR3: TGTGCCAGCTCACCTACGGTCCTCTCTGGGGCCAACGTCCTGACTTTC.

This clone was detected once. This chain uses TRBV30 with TRBJ2-1; 9 bases fit TRBD1. V gave up 5 bases and J gave up 5 bases; unmatched junction bases: 10. The CDR3 extends over 15 amino acids. The germline gives CDR1 GTSNPN, CDR2 SVGIG (reference sequence). CDR3 sequence reads: CAWRLPGQGNNEQFF. Written as DNA, the CDR3 is TGTGCCTGGCGTCTCCCGGGACAGGGCAACAATGAGCAGTTCTTC.

V gene TRBV7-8 combines with J gene TRBJ1-5; D is perhaps TRBD1 (5 bases). V lost 6 bases to trimming and J lost 2 bases, with 8 bases between them. The CDR3 has 13 amino acids. The V gene's germline CDR1 is SGHVS and CDR2 FQNEAQ. The CDR3 coding sequence is TGTGCCAGCAGGCAGGGTGGCAATCAGCCCCAGCATTTT. Encoded protein: CASRQGGNQPQHF.

The genes are TRBV10-3 and TRBJ2-7, with D perhaps TRBD2 (5 bases). Trimming pared 6 bases from V and 6 bases from J, leaving 9 bases between. The CDR3 sequence is 11 residues long. The germline gives CDR1 ENHRY, CDR2 SYGVKD. CDR3 nucleotides: TGTGCCATCAGGGACGAGGGCGAGCAGTACTTC. It yields the protein CAIRDEGEQYF.

The gene calls are TRBV18 and TRBJ1-1, with unresolved D. The CDR3 is 14 residues long. V gave up 4 bases and J gave up 1 base, with 10 bases separating them. CDR1 is KGHSH and CDR2 is LQKENI in the germline V gene. The CDR3 bases are TGTGCCAGCTCACGAGTGACAACGAACACTGAAGCTTTCTTT. It specifies CASSRVTTNTEAFF. Based on the CDR3 plus reference TRBV18 and TRBJ1-1, the full variable domain is NAGVMQNPRHLVRRRGQEARLRCSPMKGHSHVYWYRQLPEEGLKFMVYLQKENIIDESGMPKERFSAEFPKEGPSILRIQQVVRGDSAAYFCASSRVTTNTEAFFGQGTRLTVV.

The chain uses TRBV7-9 and TRBJ1-2, with a weak D call TRBD1 (6 bases). The CDR3 extends over 12 amino acids. CDR1 is SEHNR, CDR2 FQNEAQ, per germline (reference sequence). The V end lost 6 bases, the J end lost 2 bases, and 7 bases lay between the germline ends. The CDR3 protein is CASSGQNYGYTF. The CDR3 nucleotides are TGTGCCAGCAGTGGACAGAACTATGGCTACACCTTC.

This clone has a single count. The V and J genes are TRBV11-3 and TRBJ2-2; D not certain. Per the germline V gene, CDR1 is SGHNT and CDR2 is YENEEA. This CDR3 comprises 19 residues. Between the trimmed V and J ends, which lost 0 bases and 3 bases, there was a span of 20 bases. The CDR3: CASSLELSWPPLDTGELFF. In DNA form, the CDR3 reads TGTGCCAGCAGCTTAGAGTTGTCGTGGCCCCCCCTAGACACCGGGGAGCTGTTTTTT.

The J gene is TRBJ2-7, the V gene TRBV20-1, with a tentative D call TRBD2 (5 bases). CDR1 and CDR2 from the germline V gene are DFQATT and SNEGSKA (reference sequence). The V and J ends lost 6 bases and 3 bases respectively, with 9 bases between them. This CDR3 has 11 residues. CDR3 residues: CSADGGYEQYF. As DNA, the CDR3 is TGCAGTGCCGATGGAGGCTACGAGCAGTACTTC.

This clone was counted between two and nine times. The chain is built from TRBV6-1 and TRBJ2-5; D is unclear. The CDR3 covers 11 residues. With 2 bases removed from V and 9 bases from J, the gap between germline ends came to 7 bases. CDR1 and CDR2 (germline): MNHNS, SASEGT. CDR3 loop: CASSESRSQYF. In DNA form, the CDR3 reads TGTGCCAGCAGTGAAAGCCGGTCCCAGTACTTC.

This clone was seen more than once but under ten times. J is TRBJ2-1 and V is TRBV15; 12 bases align to TRBD1. Per germline, CDR1 LNHNV and CDR2 YYDKDF (reference sequence). V lost 3 bases and J lost 10; bases outside the gene matches: 10. The CDR3 contains 16 residues. The CDR3 sequence is CATSRGPGQGAGEQFF. For the CDR3, the DNA is TGTGCCACCAGCAGGGGACCGGGACAGGGGGCCGGAGAGCAGTTCTTC. Based on the CDR3 plus reference TRBV15 and TRBJ2-1, the full variable domain is DAMVIQNPRYQVTQFGKPVTLSCSQTLNHNVMYWYQQKSSQAPKLLFHYYDKDFNNEADTPDNFQSRRPNTSFCFLDIRSPGLGDTAMYLCATSRGPGQGAGEQFFGPGTRLTVL.

This rearrangement joins TRBV6-1 to TRBJ1-1, with 8 bases fitting TRBD1. Trimming took 1 base from V and 4 from J; bases not matched to a gene: 2. The CDR3 runs to 14 residues. The germline CDR1 and CDR2 sequences are MNHNS and SASEGT. Written as DNA, the CDR3 is TGTGCCAGCAGTGAAGATACAGGGGGCACTGAAGCTTTCTTT. Protein product: CASSEDTGGTEAFF.

The chain employs TRBV6-5 and TRBJ1-5; 8 positions match TRBD1. With 7 bases clipped from V and 3 bases from J, the junction kept 8 bases outside the gene matches. Germline values: CDR1 MNHEY, CDR2 SVGAGI. The CDR3 runs to 15 residues. The chain's CDR3 is CASTGTGSINQPQHF. CDR3 in DNA: TGTGCCAGCACGGGGACAGGATCGATCAATCAGCCCCAGCATTTT.

The chain couples TRBV18 to TRBJ2-3, with 8 bases aligning to TRBD2. The V gene's germline CDR1 is KGHSH and CDR2 LQKENI. J lost 3 bases, V lost 2 bases, and 16 bases had no gene match. The CDR3 extends over 19 amino acids. CDR3 coding DNA: TGTGCCAGCTCACCAAATCAGAGCGGGAGACTTCCCTCAACAGATACGCAGTATTTT. It codes for CASSPNQSGRLPSTDTQYF.

This clone was seen more than once but under ten times. The chain is built from TRBV10-3 and TRBJ1-2; D uncertain. Deletions cut 6 bases from V and 8 bases from J, with 10 bases between. From germline, CDR1 is ENHRY and CDR2 SYGVKD. This CDR3 region has 11 residues. The CDR3 reads CAIRRPGGYTF. CDR3 in DNA: TGTGCCATCAGGAGGCCGGGGGGCTACACCTTC.

The chain employs TRBV7-8 and TRBJ2-2, with a possible D match to TRBD2 (5 bases). This CDR3 has 15 residues. CDR1 and CDR2 (germline): SGHVS, FQNEAQ. V was cut by 3 bases and J by 1 base, with 9 bases left in between. CDR3 region: CASSFLGRNTGELFF. The CDR3 DNA is TGTGCCAGCAGCTTCTTGGGGAGGAACACCGGGGAGCTGTTTTTT.

This chain uses TRBV5-4 with TRBJ1-3; tentatively, D is TRBD1 (5 bases). V gave up 0 bases and J gave up 4 bases, with 5 bases separating them. CDR1 is SGHNT and CDR2 is YYREEE in the germline V gene (reference sequence). The length of the CDR3 is 13 residues. The CDR3 region has the DNA TGTGCCAGCAGCTTGGACAGGGGAAACACCATATATTTT. It yields the protein CASSLDRGNTIYF.

This clone occurred a few times. The chain uses TRBV6-6 and TRBJ1-1; 7 bases align to TRBD1. Looked up from germline, CDR1 is MNHNY and CDR2 is SVGAGI (reference sequence). There are 14 residues in the CDR3. With V trimmed by 5 bases and J by 1 base, 4 bases remained unmatched. Here the CDR3 reads CASSRDSPNTEAFF. CDR3 nucleotide sequence: TGTGCCAGCAGTAGGGACAGTCCGAACACTGAAGCTTTCTTT.

The V gene is TRBV9, the J gene TRBJ1-3; 7 positions match TRBD1. Germline assignment: CDR1 SGDLS and CDR2 YYNGEE. Trimming cost V 0 bases and J 3 bases; bases outside gene matches: 6. This CDR3 is 16 amino acids long. This CDR3 reads CASSVDSGQFGNTIYF. CDR3 in DNA: TGTGCCAGCAGCGTAGACTCGGGACAGTTTGGAAACACCATATATTTT.

The chain has TRBV7-2 and TRBJ2-3; 10 nucleotides line up with TRBD2. CDR3 length: 15 amino acids. Germline lookup yields CDR1 SGHTA and CDR2 FQGNSA. V shed 3 bases and J 1 base; nucleotides not matched to a gene: 1. The CDR3 sequence is CASSFTSGGTDTQYF. CDR3 sequence (DNA): TGTGCCAGCAGCTTCACTAGCGGGGGCACAGATACGCAGTATTTT.

The chain couples TRBV9 to TRBJ2-3; perhaps TRBD1 as D (6 bases). The V end was cut by 1 base, the J end by 4 bases, with 16 bases between. This CDR3 comprises 16 residues. Per germline, CDR1 SGDLS and CDR2 YYNGEE. The CDR3 nucleotides are TGTGCCAGCAGCGTATCCGGTCAGGGGATGCCAGATACGCAGTATTTT. As protein: CASSVSGQGMPDTQYF.

The rearrangement links TRBV6-6 to TRBJ1-5, with a possible D match to TRBD1 (6 bases). The ends were cut back, 7 bases at V and 6 bases at J, with 13 bases in the middle. This CDR3 spans 13 amino acids. Germline V gene lookup returns CDR1 MNHNY and CDR2 SVGAGI (reference sequence). The CDR3 DNA is TGTGCCAGCACCCCAGGGACACTTCAGCCCCAGCATTTT. Encoded protein: CASTPGTLQPQHF.

The chain uses TRBV7-9 and TRBJ2-1, with 10 bases lining up with TRBD2. After removal of 5 bases from V and 9 bases from J, the junction contained 7 bases not matched to a gene. Germline V CDR1 and CDR2: SEHNR, FQNEAQ (reference sequence). This CDR3 is 14 amino acids long. The CDR3: CASSGGLAGAEQFF. Here the CDR3 DNA reads TGTGCCAGCAGCGGCGGTCTAGCGGGGGCTGAGCAGTTCTTC.

The chain recombines TRBV5-1 with TRBJ1-1, with TRBD1 matching 7 bases. This CDR3 region has 13 residues. Per germline, CDR1 SGHRS and CDR2 YFSETQ. With 3 bases clipped from V and 6 bases from J, the junction kept 5 bases outside the gene matches. The CDR3 region is CASSWDRSAEAFF. CDR3 nucleotide sequence: TGCGCCAGCAGCTGGGACAGATCAGCTGAAGCTTTCTTT.

The sample holds a few counts of this clone. V usage is TRBV6-6 and J usage is TRBJ2-4; no clear D gene. V was shortened by 4 bases and J by 9 bases, with 10 bases between the two germline ends. The CDR3 contains 12 residues. From germline, CDR1 is MNHNY and CDR2 SVGAGI (reference sequence). This chain's CDR3 is CASSFPYTIQYF. The CDR3, as DNA: TGTGCCAGCAGTTTTCCCTATACCATTCAGTACTTC.